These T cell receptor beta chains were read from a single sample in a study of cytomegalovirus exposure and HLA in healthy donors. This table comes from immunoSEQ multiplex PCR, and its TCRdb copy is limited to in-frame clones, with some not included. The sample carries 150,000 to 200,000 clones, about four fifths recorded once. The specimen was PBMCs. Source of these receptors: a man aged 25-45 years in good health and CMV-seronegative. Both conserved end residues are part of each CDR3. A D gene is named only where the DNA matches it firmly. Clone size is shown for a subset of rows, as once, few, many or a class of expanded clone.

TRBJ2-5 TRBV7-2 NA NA TGTGCCAGCTCCGGGCTGATATGGCGGGAAGAAGGGGAGACCCAGTACTTC CASSGLIWREEGETQYF
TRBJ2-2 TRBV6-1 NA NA TGTGCCAGCAGTGAAGCTTTTCGGGTCGGGGAGCTGTTTTTT CASSEAFRVGELFF
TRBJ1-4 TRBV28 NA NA TGTGCCAGCAGGGAGGCTACGGGGATAACAACTAATGAAAAACTGTTTTTT CASREATGITTNEKLFF
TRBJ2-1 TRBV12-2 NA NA TGTGCAAGTCGCTTAACCCGGGACAGGGAGTTCTTC CASRLTRDREFF
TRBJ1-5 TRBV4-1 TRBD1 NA TGCGCCAGCAGCCAGACAGGGTCTTTCAATCAGCCCCAGCATTTT CASSQTGSFNQPQHF
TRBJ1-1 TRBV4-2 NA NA TGTGCCAGCAGCCGGAACGGGGGGGCGGACACTGAAGCTTTCTTT CASSRNGGADTEAFF
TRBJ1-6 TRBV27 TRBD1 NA TGTGCCAGCAGCTCTAAGGGGGACAGACTTTCACCCCTCCACTTT CASSSKGDRLSPLHF
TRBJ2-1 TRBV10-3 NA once TGTGCCAGTCGTAGGAGCAATGAGCAGTTCTTC CASRRSNEQFF
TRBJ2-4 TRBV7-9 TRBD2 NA TGTGCCAGCAGCTTAGTTAGCGGGAGGGCCGGAAACATTCAGTACTTC CASSLVSGRAGNIQYF
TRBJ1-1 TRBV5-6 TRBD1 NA TGTGCCAGCAGCTCCTGGGACAGGGTGGGGACTGAAGCTTTCTTT CASSSWDRVGTEAFF
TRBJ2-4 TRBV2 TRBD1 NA TGTGCCAGCAGCCAAGGGACAGGAATGGACATTCAGTACTTC CASSQGTGMDIQYF
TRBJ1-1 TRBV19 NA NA TGTGCCAGTAGTTCGGGACTGCTCGGGACTGAAGCTTTCTTT CASSSGLLGTEAFF
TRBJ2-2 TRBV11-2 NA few TGTGCCAGCAGCTTACAGAACACCGGGGAGCTGTTTTTT CASSLQNTGELFF
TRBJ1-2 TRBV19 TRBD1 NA TGTGCCAGTGGGCGAAGACAGGGTGGCTATGGCTACACCTTC CASGRRQGGYGYTF
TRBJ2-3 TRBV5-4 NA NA TGTGCCAGCAGAGGTAGCGCTTCCACCGCTAGCACAGATACGCAGTATTTT CASRGSASTASTDTQYF
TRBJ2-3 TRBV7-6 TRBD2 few TGTGCCAGCAGCTCGGGACAGGGCAAGACTAGCGGGGGGGCTCTCCGCACAGATACGCAGTATTTT CASSSGQGKTSGGALRTDTQYF
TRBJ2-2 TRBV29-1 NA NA TGCAGCGGAAGGGTCGCGGACGGGGCCGGGGAGCTGTTTTTT CSGRVADGAGELFF
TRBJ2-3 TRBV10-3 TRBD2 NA TGTGCCATCAGATCGACTAGCGGAGGGGGGGGTACGCAGTATTTT CAIRSTSGGGGTQYF
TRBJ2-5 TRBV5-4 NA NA TGTGCCAGCAGCCGGGACTTCCAAGAGACCCAGTACTTC CASSRDFQETQYF
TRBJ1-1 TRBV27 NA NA TGTGCCAGCAGTTTGGGCCTGAACACTGAAGCTTTCTTT CASSLGLNTEAFF
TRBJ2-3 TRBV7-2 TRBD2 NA TGTGCCAGCAGCTGGGGACTAGCGGATTTCACAGATACGCAGTATTTT CASSWGLADFTDTQYF
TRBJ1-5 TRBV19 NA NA TGTGCCAGTAGTCCCCCGGACAGAAGGACTCAGCCCCAGCATTTT CASSPPDRRTQPQHF
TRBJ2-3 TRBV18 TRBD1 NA TGTGCCAGCTCACCCAACAGGGGTGAAGATACGCAGTATTTT CASSPNRGEDTQYF
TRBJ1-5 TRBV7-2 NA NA TGTGCCAGCAGCCCCGACGACAGGACCCTCAATCAGCCCCAGCATTTT CASSPDDRTLNQPQHF
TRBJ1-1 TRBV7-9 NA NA TGTGCCAGCAGCCCGGCGGTGATTGAAGCTTTCTTT CASSPAVIEAFF
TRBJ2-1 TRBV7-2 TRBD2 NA TGTGCCAGCAGCTTAGTAGCGGGAGGCATCTTGAGCTCCTACAATGAGCAGTTCTTC CASSLVAGGILSSYNEQFF
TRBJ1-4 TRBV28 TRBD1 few TGTGCCAGCAGTGGGACAGGGGAGGATGAAAAACTGTTTTTT CASSGTGEDEKLFF
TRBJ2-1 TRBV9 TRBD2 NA TGTGCCAGCAGTTCTAGCGGGTTCTCCTACAATGAGCAGTTCTTC CASSSSGFSYNEQFF
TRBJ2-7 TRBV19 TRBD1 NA TGTGCCAGTAGTATAGGGAAGGGGGCGACCTACGAGCAGTACTTC CASSIGKGATYEQYF
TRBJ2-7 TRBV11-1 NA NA TGTGCCAGCAGCTTAGAGCAGGGTCCCCACGAGCAGTACTTC CASSLEQGPHEQYF
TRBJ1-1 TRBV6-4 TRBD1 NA TGTGCCAGCAGTGAATACGCCCAACAGGGGGCCACTGAAGCTTTCTTT CASSEYAQQGATEAFF
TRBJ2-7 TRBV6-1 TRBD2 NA TGTGCCAGCAGTGAAGCTACGGCGGGGGGGCGAGGCAGGCTCTATGAGCAGTACTTC CASSEATAGGRGRLYEQYF
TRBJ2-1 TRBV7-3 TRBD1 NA TGTGCCAGCAGCTCCCGACAGGGTAGTGAGCAGTTCTTC CASSSRQGSEQFF
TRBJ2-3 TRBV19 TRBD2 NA TGTGCCAGTAGTATTGGACTAGCGGGGTGGGCAGATACGCAGTATTTT CASSIGLAGWADTQYF
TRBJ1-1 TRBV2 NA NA TGTGCCAGCAGTGCTGAGAGCGTGAACACTGAAGCTTTCTTT CASSAESVNTEAFF
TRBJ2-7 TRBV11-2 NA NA TGTGCCAGCAGCCTTACTTACGAGCAGTACTTC CASSLTYEQYF